One and the same sample provided the 24 T cell receptor beta chains below, sequenced in a study of tumor-infiltrating lymphocytes in primary liver carcinoma. A primer matching the constant region was used to make TCR beta cDNA from approximately 520 ng of total RNA. Slightly modified ARM-PCR served as the procedure for the TCR beta libraries. These libraries came from three rounds of nested multiplex PCR. Forward primers for TRBV1-TRBV30 and a C-beta reverse primer served the first two PCR rounds, at around 11 cycles each. In TCRdb, the multiplex PCR reads were re-called with MiXCR into one record per CDR3 protein. The sample holds about 310,000 distinct CDR3 sequences; roughly three fifths are singletons and the top ten take over 15%. Unsorted whole blood served as the source of blood RNA, and germline DNA was extracted as well. What was sequenced was peripheral blood. The receptors shown here come from a woman in her thirties with primary liver carcinoma and hepatitis B virus infection.

Notes on this clonotype: The junction shows a germline mismatch at one end, possibly a read error. J is TRBJ2-2 and V is TRBV12-3 or TRBV12-4; the D gene is possibly TRBD2 (5 bases). CDR3 length equals 12 residues. The CDR3 DNA reads TGTGCCAGCAGTTTTGCTACCGGGGAGCTGTTGTTT. Residues: CASSFATGELLF.

This clonotype has only one observation. At one end the junction does not follow the germline gene, possibly because of a read error. The chain recombines TRBV11-2 with TRBJ2-7; TRBD1 is a possible D gene (5 bases). The CDR3 extends over 15 amino acids. Germline V gene lookup returns CDR1 SGHAT and CDR2 FQNNGV. The CDR3 nucleotides are TGTGCCAGCAAAAAGGGCAGGGTGCTGTCCTACGAGCAATACTTC. It translates to CASKKGRVLSYEQYF.

As for this clonotype: Compared with germline, one end of the junction differs, possibly owing to a read error. The genes are TRBV7-8 and TRBJ2-7; D may be TRBD2 (5 bases). Germline V CDR1 and CDR2: SGHVS, FQNEAQ. The CDR3 spans 16 residues. CDR3 DNA sequence: TGTGCCAGCAGCTTAGATTTTGGGAGTGGGCGCTACGAGCAGTGCTTC. Translating gives CASSLDFGSGRYEQCF.

This clonotype has a handful of counts. The chain couples TRBV6-1 to TRBJ2-2; 13 bases are a match to TRBD2. The germline V gene has CDR1 MNHNS and CDR2 SASEGT. CDR3 length: 18 residues. V was pared by 2 bases and J by 0 bases, with 3 bases of the junction left unmatched. This CDR3 is CASSELLAGGTNTGELFF. For the CDR3, the DNA is TGTGCCAGCAGTGAACTACTAGCGGGAGGGACGAACACCGGGGAGCTGTTTTTT.

This clonotype has at least ten counts. V gene TRBV12-3 or TRBV12-4 combines with J gene TRBJ2-2; D remains unclear. The CDR3 runs 12 residues. The germline V and J ends were trimmed by 5 bases and 6 bases, with 7 bases remaining between them. DNA of the CDR3: TGTGCCAGCAGTACCCGGGCCGGGGAGCTGTTTTTT. This codes for CASSTRAGELFF.

CDR3 loop: CASSPQTGKVIQPQHF. The CDR3 DNA follows: TGTGCCAGTAGTCCTCAGACAGGTAAAGTGATCCAGCCCCAGCATTTT. The chain joins TRBV12-3 or TRBV12-4 to TRBJ1-5, with D possibly matching TRBD1 (6 bases). Trimming removed 9 bases from V and 7 bases from J, with 25 bases in between. The CDR3 has 16 amino acids.

Details on this clonotype: A much larger clone lies a single base off, so this may be a read error. V is TRBV6-1 and J is TRBJ1-6; D call uncertain. With 1 base removed from V and 8 bases from J, the gap between germline ends came to 6 bases. The CDR3 totals 13 residues. Germline V CDR1 and CDR2: MNHNS, SASEGT. This CDR3 reads CASSEDGDSPLHF. The CDR3 DNA reads as TGTGCCAGCAGTGAAGACGGGGATTCACCCCTCCACTTT.

J is TRBJ2-3 and V is TRBV11-2; D gene ambiguous. With 8 bases removed from V and 2 bases from J, the gap between germline ends came to 20 bases. The CDR3 runs to 16 residues. Germline V gene sequence: CDR1 SGHAT, CDR2 FQNNGV. CDR3 coding DNA: TGTGCCAGCGGCACCCCACACCTGGTTCACACAGATACGCAGTATTTT. Its translation is CASGTPHLVHTDTQYF.

This clonotype was observed at least ten times. This sequence joins TRBV29-1 and TRBJ2-3; D unresolved. The germline CDR1 and CDR2 sequences are SQVTM and ANQGSEA. V was clipped by 3 bases and J by 6 bases, with 13 bases between them. This CDR3 has 13 amino acids. The chain's CDR3 is CSVEWRSRDTQYF. The CDR3 DNA reads TGCAGCGTTGAGTGGCGGTCCAGGGATACGCAGTATTTT.

The chain employs TRBV6-1 and TRBJ2-3, with 7 bases aligning to TRBD1. The V gene end was trimmed by 4 bases and the J gene end by 4 bases; junction bases not matched to a gene: 20. The CDR3 consists of 19 residues. CDR1 and CDR2 from the germline V gene are MNHNS and SASEGT. This CDR3 is CASSASLVNRGVKADTQYF. In nucleotides, the CDR3 is TGTGCCAGCAGTGCTTCCCTGGTGAACAGGGGTGTAAAGGCAGATACGCAGTATTTT.

Comment on this clonotype: The CDR3 end shows no conserved phenylalanine or tryptophan, and so a read error is likely. The chain is built from TRBV6-5 and TRBJ2-7; TRBD2 aligns across 10 bases. Unmatched junction bases numbered 9, after V lost 6 bases and J lost 4 bases. Germline V CDR1 and CDR2: MNHEY, SVGAGI. The CDR3 length is 15 residues. The CDR3 sequence is CASREGLASGYEQYL. The CDR3 DNA is TGTGCCAGCAGGGAGGGACTAGCGAGCGGGTACGAGCAGTACCTC.

Turning to this clonotype: Because the CDR3 is missing its conserved closing phenylalanine or tryptophan, this is likely a read error. The rearrangement joins TRBV12-3 or TRBV12-4 to TRBJ1-2; D ambiguous. The CDR3 has 14 amino acids. Between the trimmed V and J ends, which lost 5 bases and 6 bases, there was a span of 16 bases. The CDR3 bases are TGTGCCAGCAGTCCACGGGATTCAGGAGATGGCTACACCTCC. Protein: CASSPRDSGDGYTS.

There are a few counts of this clonotype. The CDR3 loop is CASTPSQETQYF. In nucleotides, the CDR3 is TGTGCCAGCACCCCGAGCCAAGAGACCCAGTACTTC. V and J are TRBV12-3 or TRBV12-4 and TRBJ2-5; D is undetermined. V was trimmed by 7 bases and J by 1 base, leaving 7 bases between them. This CDR3 has 12 residues.

Concerning this clonotype itself: This may come from a read error, since a much larger clone is one base off. This chain connects TRBV29-1 to TRBJ2-7; TRBD2 agrees at 7 bases. This CDR3 is built from 14 residues. Germline CDR1 and CDR2: SQVTM and ANQGSEA. In nucleotides, the CDR3 is TGCAGCGATGCTCCCCCGGGACTAAGCGGGGCCCTTCTCTTC. It translates to CSDAPPGLSGALLF.

Note on this clonotype: Its ends do not fully match the called genes, so a read error is possible. V gene TRBV11-2 combines with J gene TRBJ1-6, with D possibly matching TRBD1 (5 bases). In germline, CDR1 is SGHAT, CDR2 FQNNGV. The CDR3 runs 15 residues. CDR3 in DNA: TGTACCAGCAGCTTTCCTATGACAGAAAATTCACCCCTCCACTTT. Translation: CTSSFPMTENSPLHF.

The rearrangement joins TRBV11-1 to TRBJ2-1, with no clear D. V lost 7 bases and J lost 8, with 15 bases in between. The germline gives CDR1 SGHAT, CDR2 FQDESV (reference sequence). CDR3 size: 13 residues. CDR3 DNA sequence: TGTGCCAGCACTCCTCGGCAAGCCGATGAGCAGTTCTTC. Translating gives CASTPRQADEQFF.

In regard to this clonotype: One end of the junction is discordant with germline, which a read error may explain. This chain uses TRBV6-1 with TRBJ2-7; D is tentatively TRBD1 or TRBD2 (5 bases each). The CDR3 spans 11 residues. Germline lookup yields CDR1 MNHNS and CDR2 SASEGT. The CDR3 DNA sequence: TGTGCCGGTGGGACGGGCTACAAGCAGTACTTC. This sequence encodes CAGGTGYKQYF.

A word on this clonotype: With a much larger clone just one base away, this may be a read error. The CDR3 bases are TGCGCCGGCAGCCCAGAAATCGGGACAGGGCTTGTTTCCCTCCACTTT. Translating it yields CAGSPEIGTGLVSLHF. The J gene is TRBJ1-6, the V gene TRBV4-1; 9 bases match TRBD1. The CDR3 has 16 residues. The germline V gene encodes CDR1 MGHRA and CDR2 YSYEKL.

On this clonotype itself: Because it lacks the conserved phenylalanine or tryptophan at the end, this CDR3 is likely a read error. V and J are TRBV28 and TRBJ1-1; 10 positions match TRBD1. Germline trimming cut 6 bases from V and 8 bases from J; bases unmatched to any gene: 3. The CDR3 runs 12 residues. Germline V lookup: CDR1 MDHEN, CDR2 SYDVKM. CDR3 protein: CASRDRGYEAFI. As DNA, the CDR3 is TGTGCCAGCAGGGACAGGGGGTACGAAGCTTTCATT.

This chain's CDR3 is CASSPWASGRVTQYF. In DNA, the CDR3 is TGCGCCAGCAGCCCCTGGGCTAGCGGGAGAGTCACGCAGTATTTT. V usage is TRBV10-1 and J usage is TRBJ2-3; TRBD2 agrees at 10 bases. J lost 9 bases, V lost 6 bases, and 12 bases had no gene match. From germline, CDR1 is WNHNN and CDR2 SYGVQD (reference sequence). This CDR3 is built from 15 residues.

This clonotype has ten or more counts. J is TRBJ2-7 and V is TRBV4-3; no clear D gene. The V end was cut by 3 bases, the J end by 6 bases, with 12 bases between. Germline values: CDR1 LGHNA, CDR2 YSLEER. This CDR3 region has 13 residues. Written as DNA, the CDR3 is TGCGCCAGCAGCCAGAACGGGTTGCGCGAGCAGTACTTC. It specifies CASSQNGLREQYF.

Notes on this clonotype: A much larger clone lies one base from this, so it may be a read error. The chain has TRBV29-1 and TRBJ1-2, with D possibly being TRBD1 (5 bases). This CDR3 has 15 amino acids. V was cut by 6 bases and J by 1 base, with 18 bases left in between. The V gene's germline CDR1 is SQVTM and CDR2 ANQGSEA. The CDR3 loop is CSVNPQERGNYGYTF. CDR3 nucleotide sequence: TGCAGCGTGAACCCTCAGGAGAGGGGTAACTATGGCTACACCTTC.

Notes on this clonotype: A much larger clone is a single base away; this may be a read error. This chain uses TRBV11-2 with TRBJ2-1; 8 bases agree with TRBD2. The V and J ends lost 0 bases and 5 bases, in that order; junction bases with no gene match: 9. The CDR3 has 17 amino acids. In germline, CDR1 is SGHAT, CDR2 FQNNGV. CDR3 amino acids: CASSLDRAGVTNNEQFF. In DNA form, the CDR3 reads TGTGCCAGCAGCTTAGATCGAGCGGGAGTTACCAACAATGAGCAGTTCTTC.

Remarks on this clonotype: A read error may explain this, as a much larger clone is one base away. The chain employs TRBV10-3 and TRBJ2-5, with 8 positions matching TRBD2. The CDR3 covers 14 residues. In germline, CDR1 is ENHRY, CDR2 SYGVKD. V was pared by 11 bases and J by 5 bases, with 13 bases of the junction left unmatched. CDR3 coding DNA: TGTGCCTCCTCCGGGGGGGTAAGGGGTGAGACCCAGTACTTC. Translated: CASSGGVRGETQYF.